This T cell receptor beta chain emerged from a study of T cell repertoires in cytomegalovirus infection. About the study: CMV infection and matching HLA type were both indicated by public TCR beta signatures.

Study findings and constraints: Within the response measured ex vivo, HLA-C-restricted CMV-specific TCR beta clonotypes were dominant. Summed frequency of public TCR beta families distinguished CMV carriers with the relevant HLA.

In germline, CDR1 is MDHEN, CDR2 SYDVKM. The CDR3 is 14 amino acids. Trimming stripped 3 bases from V and 0 bases from J, with 8 bases between. A single record per CDR3 protein comes from TCRdb applying MiXCR to the reads. The sample yields about 180,000 distinct CDR3 sequences, over 13% seen once. Only a few counts were recorded for this clonotype. Its antigen remains unknown. The sequencing sample was made of PBMCs. The sequence was obtained from a human donor in good health (CMV status not recorded). Some clones in this sample may be carry-over from other donors' samples. The J gene is TRBJ1-1, the V gene TRBV28; D is unresolved. The CDR3 DNA follows: TGTGCCAGCAGTTTGGGGAGGGTGAACACTGAAGCTTTCTTT. Translated: CASSLGRVNTEAFF.